There are many counts of the clone carrying this T cell receptor beta chain. This specimen belongs to a study of shared clonotypes between healthy human individuals. About the study: Contributing individuals were a couple of females and a few males aged 18 to 49.

An even split of each subset's genomic DNA across several immunoSEQ plates was performed. Assay used: immunoSEQ multiplex PCR; TCRdb lists only in-frame clones, some missing. The sample yields around 500,000 clones, roughly 77% seen once. There are 14 residues in the CDR3. Trimming stripped 6 bases from V and 2 bases from J, with 13 bases between. Germline V gene lookup returns CDR1 LNHDA and CDR2 SQIVND (reference sequence). Every contributor of samples was a Caucasian grown-up residing in Nashville, Tennessee. The sequence came from a woman aged 40 to 50 in good health. Some clones in this sample may be carry-over from other donors' samples. Material: PBMCs. The chain carries TRBV19 and TRBJ1-2; possible D gene TRBD1, 5 bases. CDR3 bases: TGTGCCAGTAGAGTGGTCGGGACCAACTATGGCTACACCTTC. It translates to CASRVVGTNYGYTF.